The text below deals with one T cell receptor beta chain. Antigen specificity is unknown. The record originates from a study of beta chain features in type 1 diabetes. Study-level findings and limits: Cells expressing TCR highly could be over-represented by cDNA sequencing. Type 1 diabetes patients showed a moderate but significant shortening of TCRB CDR3s in all four CD4+ subsets.

What was sequenced were expressed TCRB transcripts, since all of the isolated RNA had been reverse transcribed. Libraries were prepared by immunoSEQ multiplex PCR; TCRdb keeps only in-frame clonotypes and omits some of them. The data hold 200,000 to 250,000 clones, with roughly 17% observed a single time. Trimming took 3 bases from V and 7 from J, leaving 17 bases between them. CDR3 length: 15 amino acids. Germline V CDR1 and CDR2: SGDLS, YYNGEE. Sample: naive CD4+ T cells from blood. The rearrangement links TRBV9 to TRBJ1-5, with D maybe TRBD1 (6 bases). The TCR was taken from a man aged 30 to 45 with type 1 diabetes. The CDR3 DNA reads as TGTGCCAGCAGCGCCGGCGGGGGCGCGCAACAGCCCCAGCATTTT. Amino acid sequence: CASSAGGGAQQPQHF.